These T cell receptor beta chains were read from a single sample in a study of CD8+ T cells in alopecia areata. This table comes from immunoSEQ multiplex PCR, and its TCRdb copy is limited to in-frame clones, with some not included. The repertoire consists of 180,000 or so clones, with about 70% occurring once and the leading ten covering about an eighth. The specimen comprised CD8+ T cells sorted from blood, sampled at week 0. The receptors derive from a human donor with alopecia areata. Each CDR3 is given with its conserved first and last residue. Each record gives: clone size, V gene, J gene, D gene, CDR3 DNA, CDR3 protein. D genes are given only for firm matches. Clone size is stated in some rows and not others, as once, few, many or a class when expanded.

.,TRBV11-2,TRBJ2-6,.,TGTGCCAGCAGCCTCAGTGACTCTGGGGCCAACGTCCTGACTTTC,CASSLSDSGANVLTF
.,TRBV10-3,TRBJ1-1,TRBD1,TGTGCCATCAAGATGACAGGGGGCGAGGGTGAAGCTTTCTTT,CAIKMTGGEGEAFF
.,TRBV6-5,TRBJ2-7,.,TGTGCCAGCAGTTACCGCAGGGGGGTAGACTTGGAGCAGTACTTC,CASSYRRGVDLEQYF
.,TRBV9,TRBJ1-2,.,TGTGCCAGCAGCGGTTGGAGCGCGGAGGACTATGGCTACACCTTC,CASSGWSAEDYGYTF
.,TRBV2,TRBJ1-1,.,TGTGCCAGCAGTGGAGGGAGCACTGAAGCTTTCTTT,CASSGGSTEAFF
.,TRBV2,TRBJ1-1,.,TGTGCCAGCGTCGGCAGTTTAAAGAACACTGAAGCTTTCTTT,CASVGSLKNTEAFF
.,TRBV5-1,TRBJ2-7,TRBD1,TGCGCCAGCAGCCGACCAGGGACAGGGATGGGGCTCGAGCAGTACTTC,CASSRPGTGMGLEQYF
.,TRBV15,TRBJ1-1,.,TGTGCCACCAGCAGCAGCAGTGGGACTGAAGCTTTCTTT,CATSSSSGTEAFF
once,TRBV15,TRBJ1-3,.,TGTGCCACCAGCAGAGGCACGGTCTCTGGAAACACCATATATTTT,CATSRGTVSGNTIYF
few,TRBV27,TRBJ2-7,.,TGTGCCATCGGCCAGGGGTACGAGCAGTACTTC,CAIGQGYEQYF
.,TRBV9,TRBJ2-7,TRBD1,TGTGCCAGCAGCGTAGGGGACAGCGCCTACGAGCAGTACTTC,CASSVGDSAYEQYF
once,TRBV19,TRBJ1-5,TRBD1,TGTGCCAGTAGTGTGGGGGACAGGTATCAGCCCCAGCATTTT,CASSVGDRYQPQHF
.,TRBV7-9,TRBJ2-7,TRBD1,TGTGCCAGCAGCTTAAACAGGGGCTACGAGCAGTACTTC,CASSLNRGYEQYF
once,TRBV4-1,TRBJ1-3,.,TGCGCCAGCAGCCAAGATGACAGTAGCTCTGGAAACACCATATATTTT,CASSQDDSSSGNTIYF
.,TRBV19,TRBJ2-5,TRBD2,TGTGCCAGTAAGGGGACTAGCGGGCCCCAAGAGACCCAGTACTTC,CASKGTSGPQETQYF
.,TRBV7-8,TRBJ2-4,.,TGTGCCAGCAGCTTAAGTGGGGGGGCAGAAAACATTCAGTACTTC,CASSLSGGAENIQYF
few,TRBV13,TRBJ2-7,.,TGTGCCAGCAGCTCAATGACAGGACTTCCCTACGAGCAGTACTTC,CASSSMTGLPYEQYF
once,TRBV2,TRBJ1-5,.,TGTGCCAGCAGTGATAGTTGGCAGGGAGCGAATCAGCCCCAGCATTTT,CASSDSWQGANQPQHF
.,TRBV30,TRBJ2-7,TRBD1,TGTGCCTGGAGAGTCAGATGGACAGGGGAGTCCGAGCAGTACTTC,CAWRVRWTGESEQYF
.,TRBV10-2,TRBJ2-7,.,TGCGCCAGCAGTGTATCGGGTTACGAGCAGTACTTC,CASSVSGYEQYF
.,TRBV29-1,TRBJ2-1,TRBD1,TGCAGCGTTGGTCGACAGGGGGCGCGGGGGAATGAGCAGTTCTTC,CSVGRQGARGNEQFF
few,TRBV6-1,TRBJ1-1,.,TGTGCCAGTCCGACCCTAGGGACTGAAGCTTTCTTT,CASPTLGTEAFF
.,TRBV28,TRBJ2-1,.,TGTGCCAGCAGACGCCTTGACGGGGCAAATGAGCAGTTCTTC,CASRRLDGANEQFF
.,TRBV11-2,TRBJ2-5,.,TGTGCCAGCAGGGACCGGGGGGCGGAAGAGACCCAGTACTTC,CASRDRGAEETQYF
few,TRBV7-2,TRBJ2-5,.,TGTGCCAGCAGCAAAGAAGAGACCCAGTACTTC,CASSKEETQYF
.,TRBV5-6,TRBJ1-2,.,TGTGCCAGCAGCTCCGGGACGGACTATGGCTACACCTTC,CASSSGTDYGYTF
few,TRBV30,TRBJ1-5,.,TGTGCCTGGAGTGCCCGGGAGGGTCAGCCCCAGCATTTT,CAWSAREGQPQHF
few,TRBV7-9,TRBJ2-7,.,TGTGCCAGCAGCCCCTCTAGGTACGAGCAGTACTTC,CASSPSRYEQYF
few,TRBV23-1,TRBJ1-5,.,TGCGCCAGCAGGCGGGCGGTTAACAATCAGCCCCAGCATTTT,CASRRAVNNQPQHF
once,TRBV14,TRBJ2-5,.,TGTGCCAGCAGCCAAGATGCGGAGACCCAGTACTTC,CASSQDAETQYF